A single TCR beta chain is shown here with its context. Its target is unknown. Libraries were prepared by immunoSEQ multiplex PCR; TCRdb keeps only in-frame clonotypes and omits some of them. The sample carries approximately 120,000 clones, about 50% recorded once. The data were taken from a study of cytotoxic CD8 clonotypes in ibrutinib-treated CLL. Looking at the study overall: For this cohort, patients were about a dozen relapsed/refractory and approximately 15 treatment-naive, while under 18 were IGHV unmutated. The response samples were taken once patients had been treated for a median of about 12 months, range 6 to 36. Study-wide results and limits: Starting clonality was above that of age-matched healthy donors and tracked circulating CD8+ T-cell counts.

From germline, CDR1 is MRHNA and CDR2 SNTAGT. The V gene end was trimmed by 2 bases and the J gene end by 1 base; junction bases not matched to a gene: 2. The CDR3 loop spans 15 amino acids. This receptor was taken from a human donor with chronic lymphocytic leukemia. The rearrangement uses TRBV6-4 and TRBJ1-5, with 7 bases identical to TRBD1. The sequences come from PBMCs, collected after 24 months of ibrutinib treatment. The CDR3 nucleotides are TGTGCCAGCAGTGACCACAGGGGAAGCAATCAGCCCCAGCATTTT. As protein: CASSDHRGSNQPQHF.